This TCR beta chain was captured by sequencing in a study of blood T cell repertoires in COVID-19. Study summary: Samples of COVID-19 (acute and convalescent) were obtained from the United States, Italy and Spain. T cells, B-cell-depleted T cells, or PBMCs provided the cDNA or gDNA that served as material.

Original methodology: Reference gene primers were amplified, and this amplification served to estimate nucleated cell counts. Clones were sequenced by immunoSEQ multiplex PCR, and TCRdb holds only the in-frame ones, with some missing. V and J calls and clone size are those listed in that table; D and trimming were worked out from the DNA. The data contain around 170,000 clones, about 85% of them singletons. Looked up from germline, CDR1 is SGHDT and CDR2 is YYEEEE. The trim removed 4 bases at V and 8 bases at J, leaving 11 bases unmatched. The CDR3 has 14 amino acids. This receptor was obtained from a woman under 40 with active or convalescent COVID-19. The chain has TRBV5-6 and TRBJ1-2; 7 nucleotides line up with TRBD1. Sequencing used peripheral blood. The CDR3 reads CASSRTGAEGGYTF. CDR3 bases: TGTGCCAGCAGCCGTACAGGGGCCGAGGGCGGCTACACCTTC. The full variable domain, its missing parts supplied by reference TRBV5-6 and TRBJ1-2, is DAGVTQSPTHLIKTRGQQVTLRCSPKSGHDTVSWYQQALGQGPQFIFQYYEEEERQRGNFPDRFSGHQFPNYSSELNVNALLLGDSALYLCASSRTGAEGGYTFGSGTRLTVV.